The rows below give T cell receptor beta chains drawn from one sample of a study of blood T cell repertoires in COVID-19. The assay was immunoSEQ multiplex PCR, and TCRdb's table has in-frame clones only and misses some. The sample yields about 350,000 clones, roughly 87% seen once. Material for sequencing was PBMCs or T cells enriched from blood (not recorded which). The receptors here all came from a woman aged 25 to 45 who had recovered from COVID-19. Both conserved end residues are part of each CDR3. The order of the fields is CDR3 protein, CDR3 DNA, V gene, clone size, J gene, D gene. D genes are given only for firm matches. Expanded clones are given a class, and other clones once, few, many or no size at all.

CDR3aa: CASSQGQGLAVMETQYF
CDR3nt: TGTGCCAGCAGCCAAGGCCAGGGACTAGCGGTAATGGAGACCCAGTACTTC
v_gene: TRBV3-1/TRBV3-2
abundance: .
j_gene: TRBJ2-5
d_gene: TRBD2

CDR3aa: CASSPGTGSYGYTF
CDR3nt: TGTGCCAGCTCTCCTGGGACAGGGAGCTATGGCTACACCTTC
v_gene: TRBV18
abundance: .
j_gene: TRBJ1-2
d_gene: TRBD1

CDR3aa: CAWMGGTGEAFF
CDR3nt: TGTGCCTGGATGGGAGGGACCGGTGAAGCTTTCTTT
v_gene: TRBV30
abundance: .
j_gene: TRBJ1-1
d_gene: .

CDR3aa: CASGRGGPGPQHF
CDR3nt: TGTGCTAGTGGGCGAGGCGGGCCCGGGCCCCAGCATTTT
v_gene: TRBV12-5
abundance: .
j_gene: TRBJ1-5
d_gene: .

CDR3aa: CASSPSLTPNYGYTF
CDR3nt: TGTGCCAGCAGTCCTTCGCTTACACCTAACTATGGCTACACCTTC
v_gene: TRBV28
abundance: .
j_gene: TRBJ1-2
d_gene: .

CDR3aa: CASSLSEDQPQHF
CDR3nt: TGTGCCAGCAGTTTATCCGAGGATCAGCCCCAGCATTTT
v_gene: TRBV12-3/TRBV12-4
abundance: .
j_gene: TRBJ1-5
d_gene: .

CDR3aa: CASSSDYHQETQYF
CDR3nt: TGTGCCAGCAGCTCGGACTACCACCAAGAGACCCAGTACTTC
v_gene: TRBV5-4
abundance: .
j_gene: TRBJ2-5
d_gene: .

CDR3aa: CASSLGYRGSYEQYF
CDR3nt: TGTGCCAGCAGCTTGGGTTACAGGGGGTCCTACGAGCAGTACTTC
v_gene: TRBV5-6
abundance: .
j_gene: TRBJ2-7
d_gene: TRBD1

CDR3aa: CASSLGPAATEAFF
CDR3nt: TGTGCCAGCAGCTTAGGCCCGGCGGCCACTGAAGCTTTCTTT
v_gene: TRBV11-2
abundance: .
j_gene: TRBJ1-1
d_gene: .

CDR3aa: CATKLAGGNEQFF
CDR3nt: TGCGCCACGAAGCTAGCGGGGGGGAATGAGCAGTTCTTC
v_gene: TRBV5-1
abundance: .
j_gene: TRBJ2-1
d_gene: TRBD2

CDR3aa: CASSQTYSLAAGTDTQYF
CDR3nt: TGCGCCAGCAGCCAAACCTACTCCCTAGCGGCCGGCACAGATACGCAGTATTTT
v_gene: TRBV4-3
abundance: once
j_gene: TRBJ2-3
d_gene: TRBD2

CDR3aa: CAISTDPGQAGGYGYTF
CDR3nt: TGTGCCATCAGCACAGACCCCGGACAGGCGGGTGGCTATGGCTACACCTTC
v_gene: TRBV10-3
abundance: .
j_gene: TRBJ1-2
d_gene: TRBD1

CDR3aa: CAWSVPGVRSTEAFF
CDR3nt: TGTGCCTGGAGTGTACCGGGAGTTCGATCCACTGAAGCTTTCTTT
v_gene: TRBV30
abundance: .
j_gene: TRBJ1-1
d_gene: .

CDR3aa: CASSLSSRQGHTGELFF
CDR3nt: TGCGCCAGCAGCCTTAGTTCCCGACAGGGGCACACCGGGGAGCTGTTTTTT
v_gene: TRBV4-1
abundance: .
j_gene: TRBJ2-2
d_gene: TRBD1

CDR3aa: CASSTGGNYGYTF
CDR3nt: TGTGCCAGCAGCACAGGGGGGAACTATGGCTACACCTTC
v_gene: TRBV28
abundance: .
j_gene: TRBJ1-2
d_gene: TRBD1

CDR3aa: CASSPGATGGSYEQYF
CDR3nt: TGTGCCAGCAGCCCGGGGGCCACAGGGGGCAGCTACGAGCAGTACTTC
v_gene: TRBV7-9
abundance: .
j_gene: TRBJ2-7
d_gene: TRBD1

CDR3aa: CASSVDRLNYGYTF
CDR3nt: TGTGCCAGCAGCGTAGACAGGCTGAACTATGGCTACACCTTC
v_gene: TRBV2
abundance: .
j_gene: TRBJ1-2
d_gene: .

CDR3aa: CASSLGQAFGGLFYNEQFF
CDR3nt: TGTGCCAGCAGTTTAGGACAGGCTTTTGGAGGACTTTTCTACAATGAGCAGTTCTTC
v_gene: TRBV28
abundance: .
j_gene: TRBJ2-1
d_gene: TRBD1

CDR3aa: CASRGDRGFTDTQYF
CDR3nt: TGCGCCAGCAGGGGGGACAGGGGATTCACAGATACGCAGTATTTT
v_gene: TRBV5-1
abundance: .
j_gene: TRBJ2-3
d_gene: TRBD1

CDR3aa: CASSSWGLAGGVDTTYEQYF
CDR3nt: TGTGCCAGCAGCAGTTGGGGACTAGCGGGGGGCGTCGATACTACCTACGAGCAGTACTTC
v_gene: TRBV21-1
abundance: .
j_gene: TRBJ2-7
d_gene: .